This TCR beta chain was observed in a study of CD8 T cells in ankylosing spondylitis. This clonotype was seen at least ten times. This CDR3 comprises 14 residues. The germline V gene encodes CDR1 SGHRS and CDR2 YFSETQ. Trimming stripped 1 base from V and 2 bases from J, with 9 bases between. MiXCR, run by TCRdb on the 5' RACE reads, gives a single entry per CDR3 protein. Of approximately 260,000 distinct CDR3 sequences listed, around 9.1% are singletons. This sequence was found in a male donor with ankylosing spondylitis or in good health (not recorded which). V is TRBV5-1 and J is TRBJ1-1; no reliable D call. Material for sequencing was blood, either unsorted or a sorted T cell fraction (not recorded which). CDR3 protein: CASSLQSFNTEAFF. The CDR3 nucleotides read TGCGCCAGCAGCTTGCAAAGTTTCAACACTGAAGCTTTCTTT.